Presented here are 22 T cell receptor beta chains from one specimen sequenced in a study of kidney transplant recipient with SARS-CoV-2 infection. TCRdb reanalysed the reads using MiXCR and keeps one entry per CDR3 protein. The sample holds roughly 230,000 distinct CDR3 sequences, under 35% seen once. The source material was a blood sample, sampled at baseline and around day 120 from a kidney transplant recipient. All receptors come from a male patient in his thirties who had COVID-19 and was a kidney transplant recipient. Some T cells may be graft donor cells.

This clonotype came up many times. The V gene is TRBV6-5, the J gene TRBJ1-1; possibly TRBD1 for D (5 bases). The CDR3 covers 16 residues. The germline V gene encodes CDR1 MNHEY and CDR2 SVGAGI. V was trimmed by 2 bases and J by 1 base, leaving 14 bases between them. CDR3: CASSYQGNGRNTEAFF. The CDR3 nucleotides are TGTGCCAGCAGTTACCAGGGAAACGGCCGGAACACTGAAGCTTTCTTT.

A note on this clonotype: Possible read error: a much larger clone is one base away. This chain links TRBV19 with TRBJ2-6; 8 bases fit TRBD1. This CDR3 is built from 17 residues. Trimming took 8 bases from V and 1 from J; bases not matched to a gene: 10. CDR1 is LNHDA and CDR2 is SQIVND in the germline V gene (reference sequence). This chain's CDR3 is CASGLTGERSGANVLTF. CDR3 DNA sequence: TGTGCCAGTGGTCTGACAGGGGAAAGGTCTGGGGCCAACGTCCTGACTTTC.

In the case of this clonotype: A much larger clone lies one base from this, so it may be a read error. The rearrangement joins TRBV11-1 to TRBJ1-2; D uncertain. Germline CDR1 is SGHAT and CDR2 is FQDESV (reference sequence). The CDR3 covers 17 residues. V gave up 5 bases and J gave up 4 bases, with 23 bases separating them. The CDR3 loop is CASSGPSKAGKTYGYTF. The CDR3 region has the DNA TGTGCCAGCAGCGGGCCATCTAAGGCTGGAAAGACCTATGGCTACACCTTC.

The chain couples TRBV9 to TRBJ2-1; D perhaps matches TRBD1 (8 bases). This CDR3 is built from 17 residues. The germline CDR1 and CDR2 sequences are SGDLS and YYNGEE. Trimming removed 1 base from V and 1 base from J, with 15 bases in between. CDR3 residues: CASSVSGTGFSYNEQFF. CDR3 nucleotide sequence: TGTGCCAGCAGCGTAAGCGGGACAGGATTTTCCTACAATGAGCAGTTCTTC.

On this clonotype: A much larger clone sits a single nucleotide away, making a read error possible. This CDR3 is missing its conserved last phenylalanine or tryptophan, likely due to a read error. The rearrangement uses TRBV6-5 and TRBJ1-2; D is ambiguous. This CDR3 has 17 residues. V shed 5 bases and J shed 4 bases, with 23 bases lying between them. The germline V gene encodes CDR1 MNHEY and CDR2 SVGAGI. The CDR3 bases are TGTGCCAGCAGTATAAGTTCAGGTGGGAGAAAGACCTATGGCTACACCGTC. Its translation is CASSISSGGRKTYGYTV.

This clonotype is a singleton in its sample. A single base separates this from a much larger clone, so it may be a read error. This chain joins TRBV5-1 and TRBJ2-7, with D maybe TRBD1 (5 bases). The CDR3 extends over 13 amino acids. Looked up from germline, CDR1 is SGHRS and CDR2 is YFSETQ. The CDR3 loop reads CASSLDITYEQHF. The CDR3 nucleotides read TGCGCCAGCAGCCTGGACATTACCTACGAGCAGCACTTC.

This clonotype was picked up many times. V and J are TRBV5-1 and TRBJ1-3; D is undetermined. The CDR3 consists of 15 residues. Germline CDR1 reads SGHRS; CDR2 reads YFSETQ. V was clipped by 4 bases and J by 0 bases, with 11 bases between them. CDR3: CASSVGQDSGNTIYF. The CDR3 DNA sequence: TGCGCCAGCAGCGTAGGGCAGGACTCTGGAAACACCATATATTTT.

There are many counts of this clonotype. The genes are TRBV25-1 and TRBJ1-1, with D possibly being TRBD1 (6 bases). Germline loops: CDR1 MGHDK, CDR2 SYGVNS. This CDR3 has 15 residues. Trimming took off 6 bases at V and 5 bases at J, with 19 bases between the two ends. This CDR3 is CASRGEGGGITEAFF. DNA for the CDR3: TGTGCCAGCAGGGGGGAGGGGGGAGGTATTACTGAAGCTTTCTTT. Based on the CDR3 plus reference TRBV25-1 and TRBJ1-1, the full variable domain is EADIYQTPRYLVIGTGKKITLECSQTMGHDKMYWYQQDPGMELHLIHYSYGVNSTEKGDLSSESTVSRIRTEHFPLTLESARPSHTSQYLCASRGEGGGITEAFFGQGTRLTVV.

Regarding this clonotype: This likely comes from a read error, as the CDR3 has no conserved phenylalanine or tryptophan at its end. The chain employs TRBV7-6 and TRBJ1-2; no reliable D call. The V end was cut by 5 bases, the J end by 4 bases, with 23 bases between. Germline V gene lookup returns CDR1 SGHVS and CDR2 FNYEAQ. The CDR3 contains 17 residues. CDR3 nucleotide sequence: TGTGCCAGCAGCGTGAGACATGAATCTCGAAAGACCTATGGCTACACCCTC. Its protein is CASSVRHESRKTYGYTL.

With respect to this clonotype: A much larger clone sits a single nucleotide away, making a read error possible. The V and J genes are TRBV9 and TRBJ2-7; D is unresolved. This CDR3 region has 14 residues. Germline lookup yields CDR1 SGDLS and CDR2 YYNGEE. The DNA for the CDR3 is TGTGTCAGCAGCCTAGAGAACCGGTTGGGCGAGCAGTACTTC. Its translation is CVSSLENRLGEQYF.

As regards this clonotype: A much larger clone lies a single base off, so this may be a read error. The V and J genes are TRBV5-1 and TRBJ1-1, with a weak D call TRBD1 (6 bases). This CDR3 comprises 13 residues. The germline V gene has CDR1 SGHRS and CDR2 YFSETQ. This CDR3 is CAGSSGQGAEAFF. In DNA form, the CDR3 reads TGCGCCGGCAGCTCGGGACAAGGGGCTGAAGCTTTCTTT.

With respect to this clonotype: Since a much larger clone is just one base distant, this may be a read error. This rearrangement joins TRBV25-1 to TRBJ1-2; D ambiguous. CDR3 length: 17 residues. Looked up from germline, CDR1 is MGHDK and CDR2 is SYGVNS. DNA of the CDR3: TGTGCCAGCAGTTTGGTATCAGAACTGGGAAAGACCTATGGCCACACCTTC. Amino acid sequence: CASSLVSELGKTYGHTF.

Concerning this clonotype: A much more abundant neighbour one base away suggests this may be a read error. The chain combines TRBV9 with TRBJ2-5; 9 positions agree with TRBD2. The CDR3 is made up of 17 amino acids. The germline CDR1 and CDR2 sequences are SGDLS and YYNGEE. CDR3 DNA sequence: TGTGCCGGCAGCGTAGGGGGTAGCGGGGGCCTTCAAGAGACCCAGTACTTC. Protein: CAGSVGGSGGLQETQYF. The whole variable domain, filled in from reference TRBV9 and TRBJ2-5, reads DSGVTQTPKHLITATGQRVTLRCSPRSGDLSVYWYQQSLDQGLQFLIQYYNGEERAKGNILERFSAQQFPDLHSELNLSSLELGDSALYFCAGSVGGSGGLQETQYFGPGTRLLVL.

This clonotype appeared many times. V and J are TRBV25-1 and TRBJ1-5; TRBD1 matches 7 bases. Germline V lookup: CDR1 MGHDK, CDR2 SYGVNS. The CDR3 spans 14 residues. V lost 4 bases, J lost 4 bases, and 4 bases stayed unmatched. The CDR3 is CASSGQGANQPQHF. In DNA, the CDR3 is TGTGCCAGCAGTGGACAGGGAGCAAATCAGCCCCAGCATTTT.

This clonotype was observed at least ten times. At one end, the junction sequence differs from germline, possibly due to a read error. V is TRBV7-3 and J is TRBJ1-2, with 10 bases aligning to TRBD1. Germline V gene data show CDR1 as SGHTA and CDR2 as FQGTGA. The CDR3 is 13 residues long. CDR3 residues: CASSLMTGGELLF. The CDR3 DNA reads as TGTGCCAGCAGCTTAATGACAGGGGGCGAACTGCTCTTC.

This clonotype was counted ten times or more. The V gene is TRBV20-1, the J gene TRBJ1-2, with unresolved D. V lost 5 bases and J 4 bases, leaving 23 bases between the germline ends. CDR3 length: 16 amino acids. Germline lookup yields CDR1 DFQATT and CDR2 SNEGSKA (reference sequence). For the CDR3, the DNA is TGCAGTGCTGTCTGTCCGCTGTTTCGAAAGACCTATGGCTACACCTTC. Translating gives CSAVCPLFRKTYGYTF.

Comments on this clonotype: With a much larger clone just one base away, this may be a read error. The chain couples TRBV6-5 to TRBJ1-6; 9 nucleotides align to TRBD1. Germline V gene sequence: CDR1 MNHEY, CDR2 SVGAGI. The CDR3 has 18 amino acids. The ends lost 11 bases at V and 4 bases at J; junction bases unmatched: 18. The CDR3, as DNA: TGTGCCGGCATCAGAAATCCGGGACAGGGATATTATAATTCACCCCTCCACTTT. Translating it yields CAGIRNPGQGYYNSPLHF.

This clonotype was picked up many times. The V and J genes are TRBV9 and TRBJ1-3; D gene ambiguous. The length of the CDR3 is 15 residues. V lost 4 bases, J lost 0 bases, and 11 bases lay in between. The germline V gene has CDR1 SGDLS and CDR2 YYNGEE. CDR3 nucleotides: TGTGCCAGCAGCCCAAACACCCGCTCTGGAAACACCATATATTTT. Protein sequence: CASSPNTRSGNTIYF.

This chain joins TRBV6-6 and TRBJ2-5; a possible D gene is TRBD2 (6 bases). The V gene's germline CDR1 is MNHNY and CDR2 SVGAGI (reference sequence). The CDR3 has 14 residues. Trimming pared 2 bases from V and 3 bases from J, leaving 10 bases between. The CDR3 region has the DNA TGTGCCAGCAGTTACGGGACTGAGAAAGAGACCCAGTACTTC. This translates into CASSYGTEKETQYF.

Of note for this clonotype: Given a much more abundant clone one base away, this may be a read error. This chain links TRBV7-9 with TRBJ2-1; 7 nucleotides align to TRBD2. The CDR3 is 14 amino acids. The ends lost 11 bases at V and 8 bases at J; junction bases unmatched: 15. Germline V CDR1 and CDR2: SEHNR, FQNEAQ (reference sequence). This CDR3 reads CAGQRTRELYEQFF. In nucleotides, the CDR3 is TGTGCCGGCCAACGGACGCGGGAGTTATATGAGCAGTTCTTC.

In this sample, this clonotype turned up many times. The CDR3 region has the DNA TGTGCCAGCAGCTCCCAGCCTCGGGGGCCCCTCTACAATGAGCAGTTCTTC. Protein: CASSSQPRGPLYNEQFF. The chain has TRBV7-9 and TRBJ2-1; D assignment may be TRBD1 or TRBD2 (6 bases each). This CDR3 region has 17 residues. V shed 4 bases and J shed 3 bases, with 19 bases lying between them. The germline CDR1 and CDR2 sequences are SEHNR and FQNEAQ (reference sequence). Full variable domain (missing parts from reference TRBV7-9 and TRBJ2-1): DTGVSQNPRHKITKRGQNVTFRCDPISEHNRLYWYRQTLGQGPEFLTYFQNEAQLEKSRLLSDRFSAERPKGSFSTLEIQRTEQGDSAMYLCASSSQPRGPLYNEQFFGPGTRLTVL.

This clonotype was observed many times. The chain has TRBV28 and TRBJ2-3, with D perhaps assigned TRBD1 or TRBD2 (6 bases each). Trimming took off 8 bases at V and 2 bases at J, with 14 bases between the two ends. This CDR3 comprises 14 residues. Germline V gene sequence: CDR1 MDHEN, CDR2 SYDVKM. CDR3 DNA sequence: TGTGCCAGCCGGGTAGGGGGGCCCACAGATACGCAGTATTTT. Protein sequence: CASRVGGPTDTQYF.